These 30 T cell receptor beta chains share one sample of origin, sequenced in a study of radiation and T cells in renal cell carcinoma. Assay: immunoSEQ multiplex PCR; the TCRdb copy retains only in-frame clones and omits some. Seen here are some 76,000 clones, 82% observed once, and the top ten hold about 6%. Time point denoted: blood 2 weeks post-SBRT. Indicated treatment: 15 Gy SBRT to primary tumor, nephrectomy 4 weeks later. This specimen was blood, taken from a patient whose treatment included radiotherapy and nephrectomy. These receptors were collected from a man aged 55-75 years with renal cell carcinoma.

The chain combines TRBV5-1 with TRBJ2-5, with 11 bases lining up with TRBD2. This CDR3 has 15 residues. V shed 2 bases, J shed 5 bases, and the junction held 5 bases outside the gene matches. Germline CDR1 and CDR2: SGHRS and YFSETQ. The DNA of the CDR3 is TGCGCCAGCAGCTTATCTAGCGGGGGGATGGAGACCCAGTACTTC. Translating it yields CASSLSSGGMETQYF.

This sequence joins TRBV7-8 and TRBJ1-4; 10 nucleotides match TRBD1. V shed 5 bases, J shed 7 bases, and the junction held 7 bases outside the gene matches. Germline-derived CDR1 and CDR2 are SGHVS and FQNEAQ. The CDR3 contains 15 residues. The CDR3 bases are TGTGCCAGCAGCCCTTACCGGGACAGGGGTGAAAAACTGTTTTTT. As protein: CASSPYRDRGEKLFF.

This rearrangement joins TRBV6-5 to TRBJ1-2; 7 bases fit TRBD1. After removal of 4 bases from V and 7 bases from J, the junction contained 6 bases not matched to a gene. The CDR3 is 13 residues long. Germline V CDR1 and CDR2: MNHEY, SVGAGI. CDR3 region: CASSWGRGSGYTF. The CDR3 bases are TGTGCCAGCAGTTGGGGCAGGGGGTCTGGCTACACCTTC.

The CDR3 DNA is TGTGCCAGTAGTATCGGGAGGGCCAATGAGCAGTTCTTC. Encoded protein: CASSIGRANEQFF. The chain recombines TRBV19 with TRBJ2-1, with 8 nucleotides matching TRBD2. Germline V gives CDR1 LNHDA, CDR2 SQIVND (reference sequence). The J segment lost 6 bases and the V segment lost 3 bases, leaving 1 base of the junction unmatched. The CDR3 spans 13 residues.

The chain couples TRBV4-1 to TRBJ1-2; unclear D gene. This CDR3 contains 15 residues. V was trimmed by 4 bases and J by 8 bases, leaving 20 bases between them. The germline gives CDR1 MGHRA, CDR2 YSYEKL. CDR3 loop: CASSLTTGRAEGYTF. The CDR3, as DNA: TGCGCCAGCAGCCTGACTACGGGGAGAGCAGAGGGCTACACCTTC.

This rearrangement joins TRBV7-2 to TRBJ2-5, with 7 bases matching TRBD2. The germline gives CDR1 SGHTA, CDR2 FQGNSA. The V gene end was trimmed by 1 base and the J gene end by 2 bases; junction bases not matched to a gene: 4. CDR3 length equals 15 residues. Here the CDR3 reads CASSLEGTMQETQYF. The CDR3 coding sequence is TGTGCCAGCAGCTTAGAAGGGACTATGCAAGAGACCCAGTACTTC.

The V gene is TRBV5-1, the J gene TRBJ2-1, with D perhaps matching TRBD1 or TRBD2 (6 bases each). The V gene's germline CDR1 is SGHRS and CDR2 YFSETQ. The CDR3 has 17 residues. Between the trimmed V and J ends, which lost 4 bases and 8 bases, there was a span of 25 bases. This chain's CDR3 is CASSRRGLARGSDEQFF. As DNA, the CDR3 is TGCGCCAGCAGCCGACGGGGGCTAGCGCGAGGTTCGGATGAGCAGTTCTTC.

The chain links TRBV10-2 to TRBJ2-7, with D unresolved. V shed 5 bases and J shed 3 bases, with 8 bases lying between them. CDR3 length: 12 residues. The germline gives CDR1 WSHSY, CDR2 SAAADI. CDR3 loop: CASSLSGYEQYF. The CDR3 DNA sequence: TGCGCCAGCAGTTTGTCCGGCTACGAGCAGTACTTC.

The V and J genes are TRBV28 and TRBJ1-2; 7 nucleotides match TRBD1. From germline, CDR1 is MDHEN and CDR2 SYDVKM. This CDR3 has 15 residues. V was pared by 2 bases and J by 4 bases, with 7 bases of the junction left unmatched. The CDR3 is CASSLNRGWGYGYTF. DNA of the CDR3: TGTGCCAGCAGTTTAAACAGGGGCTGGGGCTATGGCTACACCTTC.

V and J are TRBV10-2 and TRBJ2-1, with 13 bases lining up with TRBD2. The CDR3 extends over 18 amino acids. V lost 2 bases, J lost 8 bases, and 12 bases stayed unmatched. CDR1 is WSHSY and CDR2 is SAAADI in the germline V gene. CDR3 DNA sequence: TGCGCCAGCAGTGAGAGGGTGACTAGCGGGAGGAGGCGCGATGAGCAGTTCTTC. The encoded protein is CASSERVTSGRRRDEQFF.

V is TRBV4-1 and J is TRBJ2-1; 7 nucleotides line up with TRBD2. Per germline, CDR1 MGHRA and CDR2 YSYEKL. V gave up 2 bases and J gave up 8 bases; unmatched junction bases: 15. This CDR3 has 17 amino acids. The CDR3 sequence: CASSQLEMAGEVDEQFF. CDR3 nucleotide sequence: TGCGCCAGCAGCCAATTAGAAATGGCGGGAGAAGTCGATGAGCAGTTCTTC.

The rearrangement uses TRBV29-1 and TRBJ2-7, with 13 bases identical to TRBD2. Germline trimming cut 6 bases from V and 7 bases from J; bases unmatched to any gene: 3. CDR3 length equals 12 residues. Germline values: CDR1 SQVTM, CDR2 ANQGSEA. Here the CDR3 DNA reads TGCAGCGTCGGGGGACTAGCGGGGGAGCAGTACTTC. This translates into CSVGGLAGEQYF.

The rearrangement joins TRBV4-3 to TRBJ1-1; tentative D call: TRBD1 (6 bases). The V and J ends lost 0 bases and 3 bases respectively, with 11 bases between them. CDR1 and CDR2 (germline): LGHNA, YSLEER. The CDR3 has 15 residues. CDR3 bases: TGCGCCAGCAGCCAAGATCCTGGACAGCACACTGAAGCTTTCTTT. This translates into CASSQDPGQHTEAFF.

A note on this clone: One end of the junction fails to match germline, which may point to a read error. The chain recombines TRBV5-4 with TRBJ2-7; perhaps TRBD2 as D (6 bases). This CDR3 is 13 amino acids long. CDR1 is SGHNT, CDR2 YYREEE, per germline (reference sequence). In nucleotides, the CDR3 is TGTGCCAGCAGCTTGGAATCGCGGGACCGGACATCCTTC. As protein: CASSLESRDRTSF.

The CDR3 is CATSRGPLRDNEQFF. CDR3 in DNA: TGTGCCACCAGCAGAGGACCTTTGCGGGACAATGAGCAGTTCTTC. This chain uses TRBV15 with TRBJ2-1, with D maybe TRBD2 (5 bases). V lost 1 base and J lost 5, with 12 bases in between. The germline gives CDR1 LNHNV, CDR2 YYDKDF (reference sequence). The CDR3 has 15 residues.

The rearrangement joins TRBV20-1 to TRBJ2-7, with D uncertain. V lost 6 bases and J 3 bases, leaving 6 bases between the germline ends. The CDR3 covers 10 residues. Per the germline V gene, CDR1 is DFQATT and CDR2 is SNEGSKA (reference sequence). The CDR3 nucleotides read TGCAGTGCAGCGAACTACGAGCAGTACTTC. It specifies CSAANYEQYF.

V and J are TRBV14 and TRBJ1-2, with D perhaps TRBD1 (6 bases). This CDR3 region has 14 residues. Trimming took 0 bases from V and 6 from J, leaving 11 bases between them. Germline V lookup: CDR1 SGHDN, CDR2 FVKESK. The CDR3 coding sequence is TGTGCCAGCAGCCAAGAAATGGGGGCAAATGGCTACACCTTC. It yields the protein CASSQEMGANGYTF.

This clone was detected only once. This chain joins TRBV5-1 and TRBJ1-3; unclear D gene. Germline CDR1 reads SGHRS; CDR2 reads YFSETQ. V gave up 4 bases and J gave up 0 bases, with 8 bases separating them. The CDR3 has 14 residues. DNA of the CDR3: TGCGCCAGCAGCCCGGCGAGCTCTGGAAACACCATATATTTT. Its protein product is CASSPASSGNTIYF.

The chain joins TRBV29-1 to TRBJ2-1; D gene ambiguous. This CDR3 contains 12 residues. The germline V gene has CDR1 SQVTM and CDR2 ANQGSEA. The germline V and J ends were trimmed by 0 bases and 5 bases, with 5 bases remaining between them. CDR3 nucleotide sequence: TGCAGCGTTGAAGAAGGCGACAATGAGCAGTTCTTC. Protein: CSVEEGDNEQFF.

J is TRBJ2-2 and V is TRBV25-1; D is perhaps TRBD1 (5 bases). Trimming pared 3 bases from V and 1 base from J, leaving 6 bases between. The CDR3 extends over 14 amino acids. The germline gives CDR1 MGHDK, CDR2 SYGVNS. The DNA of the CDR3 is TGTGCCAGCAGTGACAGGGTGAACACCGGGGAGCTGTTTTTT. Its translation is CASSDRVNTGELFF.

This clone was recorded a few times. This chain connects TRBV7-2 to TRBJ2-2; D gene ambiguous. This CDR3 has 13 residues. Germline loops: CDR1 SGHTA, CDR2 FQGNSA. The V gene lost 5 bases and the J gene lost 5 bases, with 9 bases spanning the gap. In DNA form, the CDR3 reads TGTGCCAGCAGCACGACTTTTACCGGGGAGCTGTTTTTT. This sequence encodes CASSTTFTGELFF. The full variable domain, rest sourced from reference TRBV7-2 and TRBJ2-2, is GAGVSQSPSNKVTEKGKDVELRCDPISGHTALYWYRQSLGQGLEFLIYFQGNSAPDKSGLPSDRFSAERTGGSVSTLTIQRTQQEDSAVYLCASSTTFTGELFFGEGSRLTVL.

The rearrangement joins TRBV29-1 to TRBJ1-2; D gene ambiguous. The CDR3 is 11 residues long. CDR1 SQVTM and CDR2 ANQGSEA come from the germline V gene. Trimming shortened V by 0 bases and J by 4 bases, and 3 bases separated the two germline ends. In DNA, the CDR3 is TGCAGCGTTGAAGAAGCCTATGGCTACACCTTC. Its protein product is CSVEEAYGYTF.

The chain combines TRBV28 with TRBJ2-1; unclear D gene. CDR1 MDHEN and CDR2 SYDVKM come from the germline V gene. V lost 6 bases to trimming and J lost 9 bases, with 18 bases between them. The CDR3 is 14 amino acids. This CDR3 reads CASRGLVGIGEQFF. In nucleotides, the CDR3 is TGTGCCAGCAGAGGGCTAGTTGGTATAGGTGAGCAGTTCTTC.

The genes are TRBV19 and TRBJ1-2; D uncertain. V dropped 2 bases and J dropped 7 bases, with 14 bases sitting between them. This CDR3 region has 14 residues. Germline values: CDR1 LNHDA, CDR2 SQIVND (reference sequence). CDR3 coding DNA: TGTGCCAGTAGTATACGGCCAGCGAGGAGTGGCTACACCTTC. Residues: CASSIRPARSGYTF.

The rearrangement links TRBV2 to TRBJ2-7; D might be TRBD2 (6 bases). The ends were cut back, 6 bases at V and 4 bases at J, with 10 bases in the middle. Germline V gene lookup returns CDR1 SNHLY and CDR2 FYNNEI. The CDR3 length is 12 residues. Here the CDR3 reads CASRGGAYEQYF. As DNA, the CDR3 is TGTGCCAGCAGGGGGGGTGCGTACGAGCAGTACTTC.

The chain uses TRBV6-6 and TRBJ2-3, with 16 bases matching TRBD2. V gave up 4 bases and J gave up 9 bases; unmatched junction bases: 4. CDR1 is MNHNY and CDR2 is SVGAGI in the germline V gene (reference sequence). CDR3 length equals 15 residues. CDR3 nucleotides: TGTGCCAGCAGTTTCGGGACTAGCGGGAGGGCCACGCAGTATTTT. The encoded protein is CASSFGTSGRATQYF.

The chain carries TRBV28 and TRBJ1-5; D remains ambiguous. The germline V gene encodes CDR1 MDHEN and CDR2 SYDVKM. CDR3 length: 11 residues. The germline V and J ends were trimmed by 5 bases and 4 bases, with 3 bases remaining between them. Here the CDR3 DNA reads TGTGCCAGCAGTGGAAATCAGCCCCAGCATTTT. It codes for CASSGNQPQHF.

The chain has TRBV28 and TRBJ2-3; 9 bases map to TRBD2. J lost 7 bases, V lost 2 bases, and 4 bases had no gene match. Per the germline V gene, CDR1 is MDHEN and CDR2 is SYDVKM. This CDR3 has 14 amino acids. This CDR3 reads CASSLAGGVYTQYF. The CDR3 DNA is TGTGCCAGCAGTTTAGCGGGAGGGGTATATACGCAGTATTTT.

J is TRBJ2-7 and V is TRBV27, with 9 bases matching TRBD2. CDR1 is MNHEY, CDR2 SMNVEV, per germline (reference sequence). With V trimmed by 7 bases and J by 3 bases, 7 bases remained unmatched. The CDR3 is made up of 14 amino acids. This chain's CDR3 is CASKTASGIYEQYF. The CDR3 DNA reads TGTGCCAGCAAGACTGCTAGCGGGATCTACGAGCAGTACTTC.

The rearrangement links TRBV11-3 to TRBJ2-1; possible D gene TRBD2, 5 bases. CDR3 length: 17 residues. Germline V gene sequence: CDR1 SGHNT, CDR2 YENEEA. Trimming took 5 bases from V and 3 from J, leaving 20 bases between them. The CDR3 sequence: CASSPGVLLQSYNEQFF. The CDR3 bases are TGTGCCAGCAGCCCCGGGGTTTTATTGCAGAGCTACAATGAGCAGTTCTTC.